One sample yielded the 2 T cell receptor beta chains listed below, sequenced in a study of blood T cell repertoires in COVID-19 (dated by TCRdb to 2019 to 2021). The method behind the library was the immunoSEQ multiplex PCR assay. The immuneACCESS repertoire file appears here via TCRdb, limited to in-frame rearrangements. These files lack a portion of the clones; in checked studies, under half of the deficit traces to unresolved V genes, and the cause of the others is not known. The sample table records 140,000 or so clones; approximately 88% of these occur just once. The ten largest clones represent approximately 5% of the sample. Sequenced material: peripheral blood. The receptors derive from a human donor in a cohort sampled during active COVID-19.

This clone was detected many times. CDR3 loop: CASSPRGNTEAFF. In DNA form, the CDR3 reads TGTGCCAGCAGCCCCAGGGGTAACACTGAAGCTTTCTTT. The chain employs TRBV5-8 and TRBJ1-1; possibly TRBD1 for D (6 bases). Germline lookup yields CDR1 SGHTS and CDR2 YDEGEE. The CDR3 is made up of 13 amino acids. Between the trimmed V and J ends, which lost 4 bases and 2 bases, there was a span of 9 bases.

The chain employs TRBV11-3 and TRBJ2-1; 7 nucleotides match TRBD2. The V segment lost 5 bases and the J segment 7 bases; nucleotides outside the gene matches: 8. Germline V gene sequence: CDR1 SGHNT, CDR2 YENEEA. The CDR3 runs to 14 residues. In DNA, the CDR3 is TGTGCCAGCAGCCCCATTCCCGGGGGGAATGAGCAGTTCTTC. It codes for CASSPIPGGNEQFF.